The rows below give T cell receptor beta chains drawn from one sample of a study of siplizumab effects on memory and regulatory T cells. Sequencing used immunoSEQ multiplex PCR; TCRdb keeps in-frame clones, though not all of them. The data show over 85,000 clones, 93% seen once. Source material: CD8+ T cells sorted from blood. The origin of the receptors is a human donor in good health. Each CDR3 is given with its conserved first and last residue. Each record gives: CDR3 length, clone size, J gene, D gene, V gene, CDR3 protein, CDR3 DNA. D genes are given only for firm matches. Size is stated for part of the rows, as once, few or many counts, or as a class when the clone is expanded.

len: 13; abundance: medium-sized; j_gene: TRBJ2-7; d_gene: NA; v_gene: TRBV4-3; CDR3aa: CASSQDRDDEQYF; CDR3nt: TGCGCCAGCAGCCAAGATCGAGACGACGAGCAGTACTTC
len: 17; abundance: NA; j_gene: TRBJ2-1; d_gene: TRBD2; v_gene: TRBV7-9; CDR3aa: CASSMTSGRALINEQFF; CDR3nt: TGTGCCAGCAGCATGACTAGCGGGAGGGCCCTTATCAATGAGCAGTTCTTC
len: 18; abundance: NA; j_gene: TRBJ2-2; d_gene: NA; v_gene: TRBV6-1; CDR3aa: CASSDGAFRQTNTGELFF; CDR3nt: TGTGCCAGCAGTGATGGGGCCTTCCGACAGACCAACACCGGGGAGCTGTTTTTT
len: 15; abundance: NA; j_gene: TRBJ1-1; d_gene: TRBD1; v_gene: TRBV6-5; CDR3aa: CASSSPGQGAPEAFF; CDR3nt: TGTGCCAGCAGTAGCCCGGGACAGGGGGCGCCTGAAGCTTTCTTT
len: 15; abundance: NA; j_gene: TRBJ1-4; d_gene: NA; v_gene: TRBV9; CDR3aa: CASSGGTRTAEKLFF; CDR3nt: TGTGCCAGCAGCGGTGGGACACGGACTGCTGAAAAACTGTTTTTT
len: 16; abundance: NA; j_gene: TRBJ2-5; d_gene: TRBD1; v_gene: TRBV7-9; CDR3aa: CASSLALTGARETQYF; CDR3nt: TGTGCCAGCAGCTTAGCCCTGACAGGGGCGCGAGAGACCCAGTACTTC
len: 16; abundance: NA; j_gene: TRBJ2-3; d_gene: TRBD2; v_gene: TRBV27; CDR3aa: CASSLRTSGATDTQYF; CDR3nt: TGTGCCAGCAGTTTAAGGACTAGCGGGGCCACAGATACGCAGTATTTT
len: 15; abundance: NA; j_gene: TRBJ1-3; d_gene: NA; v_gene: TRBV5-6; CDR3aa: CASSSAQGPGNTIYF; CDR3nt: TGTGCCAGCAGCTCAGCGCAGGGGCCAGGAAACACCATATATTTT
len: 14; abundance: NA; j_gene: TRBJ2-3; d_gene: TRBD1; v_gene: TRBV29-1; CDR3aa: CSVERTGDGDTQYF; CDR3nt: TGCAGCGTTGAGAGGACAGGGGACGGAGATACGCAGTATTTT
len: 14; abundance: NA; j_gene: TRBJ2-3; d_gene: TRBD1; v_gene: TRBV27; CDR3aa: CASSLGQYTDTQYF; CDR3nt: TGTGCCAGCAGTCTGGGACAGTACACAGATACGCAGTATTTT
len: 16; abundance: NA; j_gene: TRBJ2-5; d_gene: NA; v_gene: TRBV7-9; CDR3aa: CASSWTSGPPSETQYF; CDR3nt: TGTGCCAGCAGCTGGACCTCCGGGCCACCCTCGGAGACCCAGTACTTC
len: 15; abundance: once; j_gene: TRBJ2-7; d_gene: NA; v_gene: TRBV5-1; CDR3aa: CASSIFAGISYEQYF; CDR3nt: TGCGCCAGCTCCATTTTTGCGGGAATATCCTACGAGCAGTACTTC
len: 13; abundance: NA; j_gene: TRBJ2-7; d_gene: TRBD1; v_gene: TRBV30; CDR3aa: CAWSGGTGYEQYF; CDR3nt: TGTGCCTGGAGCGGGGGGACAGGGTACGAGCAGTACTTC
len: 13; abundance: NA; j_gene: TRBJ2-7; d_gene: NA; v_gene: TRBV19; CDR3aa: CASSIDKSYEQYF; CDR3nt: TGTGCCAGTAGTATTGATAAGTCCTACGAGCAGTACTTC
len: 12; abundance: few; j_gene: TRBJ2-3; d_gene: NA; v_gene: TRBV2; CDR3aa: CASSSGTDTQYF; CDR3nt: TGTGCCAGCAGCAGCGGCACAGATACGCAGTATTTT
len: 14; abundance: NA; j_gene: TRBJ2-7; d_gene: NA; v_gene: TRBV27; CDR3aa: CASSPRASNYEQYF; CDR3nt: TGTGCCAGCAGTCCCCGGGCTAGCAACTACGAGCAGTACTTC
len: 14; abundance: NA; j_gene: TRBJ1-3; d_gene: NA; v_gene: TRBV7-9; CDR3aa: CASSPRDGGNTIYF; CDR3nt: TGTGCCAGCAGCCCGCGGGACGGTGGAAACACCATATATTTT
len: 14; abundance: NA; j_gene: TRBJ2-2; d_gene: NA; v_gene: TRBV7-9; CDR3aa: CASSPRQIPGELFF; CDR3nt: TGTGCCAGCAGCCCACGACAGATTCCCGGGGAGCTGTTTTTT
len: 16; abundance: NA; j_gene: TRBJ2-3; d_gene: TRBD1; v_gene: TRBV16; CDR3aa: CASSQSWAGGKDTQYF; CDR3nt: TGTGCCAGCAGCCAATCTTGGGCAGGGGGCAAGGATACGCAGTATTTT
len: 14; abundance: NA; j_gene: TRBJ2-5; d_gene: NA; v_gene: TRBV4-1; CDR3aa: CASSHRESQETQYF; CDR3nt: TGCGCCAGCAGCCATCGAGAGAGCCAAGAGACCCAGTACTTC
len: 13; abundance: NA; j_gene: TRBJ2-7; d_gene: NA; v_gene: TRBV6-6; CDR3aa: CASRVYLSYEQYF; CDR3nt: TGTGCCAGCAGGGTGTATCTCTCCTACGAGCAGTACTTC
len: 13; abundance: NA; j_gene: TRBJ2-7; d_gene: NA; v_gene: TRBV5-6; CDR3aa: CASSLGGTYEQYF; CDR3nt: TGTGCCAGCAGCTTAGGAGGGACCTACGAGCAGTACTTC
len: 11; abundance: NA; j_gene: TRBJ1-1; d_gene: NA; v_gene: TRBV5-1; CDR3aa: CASSLNREAFF; CDR3nt: TGCGCCAGCAGCTTAAACAGGGAAGCTTTCTTT
len: 15; abundance: NA; j_gene: TRBJ2-5; d_gene: TRBD1; v_gene: TRBV11-2; CDR3aa: CASRGTGREQETQYF; CDR3nt: TGTGCCAGCAGGGGGACAGGGAGGGAACAAGAGACCCAGTACTTC
len: 14; abundance: NA; j_gene: TRBJ2-1; d_gene: TRBD2; v_gene: TRBV19; CDR3aa: CASMGVAGDNEQFF; CDR3nt: TGTGCCAGTATGGGGGTAGCGGGCGACAATGAGCAGTTCTTC
len: 14; abundance: NA; j_gene: TRBJ2-7; d_gene: NA; v_gene: TRBV5-1; CDR3aa: CASSPRGSDPEQYF; CDR3nt: TGCGCCAGCAGCCCACGGGGATCAGACCCAGAGCAGTACTTC
len: 13; abundance: few; j_gene: TRBJ1-5; d_gene: NA; v_gene: TRBV29-1; CDR3aa: CSVVPDKGQPQHF; CDR3nt: TGCAGCGTTGTCCCGGATAAGGGACAGCCCCAGCATTTT
len: 17; abundance: once; j_gene: TRBJ2-5; d_gene: NA; v_gene: TRBV7-9; CDR3aa: CASSLKLEGVAQETQYF; CDR3nt: TGTGCCAGCAGCTTAAAGTTGGAAGGGGTTGCCCAAGAGACCCAGTACTTC
len: 14; abundance: NA; j_gene: TRBJ2-7; d_gene: NA; v_gene: TRBV6-5; CDR3aa: CASRPGTEIYEQYF; CDR3nt: TGTGCCAGCAGACCCGGGACGGAGATCTACGAGCAGTACTTC
len: 15; abundance: NA; j_gene: TRBJ2-7; d_gene: TRBD1; v_gene: TRBV6-5; CDR3aa: CASRSVRDRGYEQYF; CDR3nt: TGTGCCAGCAGAAGCGTGCGGGACAGGGGGTACGAGCAGTACTTC
len: 18; abundance: NA; j_gene: TRBJ2-2; d_gene: NA; v_gene: TRBV12-5; CDR3aa: CASGLVLSNEPNTGELFF; CDR3nt: TGTGCTAGTGGTTTGGTACTTTCCAACGAACCAAACACCGGGGAGCTGTTTTTT
len: 16; abundance: NA; j_gene: TRBJ2-2; d_gene: TRBD2; v_gene: TRBV7-3; CDR3aa: CASSWETSGSTGELFF; CDR3nt: TGTGCCAGCAGCTGGGAGACTAGCGGTTCCACCGGGGAGCTGTTTTTT
len: 17; abundance: NA; j_gene: TRBJ2-2; d_gene: NA; v_gene: TRBV7-8; CDR3aa: CASSLEAGGADAGELFF; CDR3nt: TGTGCCAGCAGCTTAGAAGCCGGCGGGGCGGACGCCGGGGAGCTGTTTTTT
len: 15; abundance: NA; j_gene: TRBJ2-4; d_gene: TRBD2; v_gene: TRBV7-9; CDR3aa: CASSTLAGGLNIQYF; CDR3nt: TGTGCCAGCAGCACTCTAGCGGGAGGGCTGAACATTCAGTACTTC
len: 13; abundance: NA; j_gene: TRBJ2-7; d_gene: NA; v_gene: TRBV19; CDR3aa: CASTPSHSYEQYF; CDR3nt: TGTGCCAGTACTCCGAGCCACTCCTACGAGCAGTACTTC
len: 13; abundance: NA; j_gene: TRBJ2-7; d_gene: TRBD2; v_gene: TRBV30; CDR3aa: CAWRVSGSYEQYF; CDR3nt: TGTGCCTGGAGAGTTAGCGGGAGCTACGAGCAGTACTTC
len: 13; abundance: NA; j_gene: TRBJ2-1; d_gene: NA; v_gene: TRBV14; CDR3aa: CASSLEGDREQFF; CDR3nt: TGTGCCAGCAGCCTAGAAGGAGACAGGGAGCAGTTCTTC
len: 15; abundance: few; j_gene: TRBJ1-1; d_gene: NA; v_gene: TRBV19; CDR3aa: CASSRVRGEPTEAFF; CDR3nt: TGTGCCAGTAGTAGAGTTCGGGGGGAACCCACTGAAGCTTTCTTT
len: 16; abundance: NA; j_gene: TRBJ2-5; d_gene: TRBD2; v_gene: TRBV18; CDR3aa: CASSPPLVGGRETQYF; CDR3nt: TGTGCCAGCTCACCACCATTAGTGGGAGGGCGAGAGACCCAGTACTTC
len: 13; abundance: NA; j_gene: TRBJ2-7; d_gene: NA; v_gene: TRBV29-1; CDR3aa: CSVLWPDSYEQYF; CDR3nt: TGCAGCGTTCTTTGGCCCGACTCCTACGAGCAGTACTTC
len: 16; abundance: NA; j_gene: TRBJ2-7; d_gene: TRBD2; v_gene: TRBV15; CDR3aa: CATSRLVSSGSYEQYF; CDR3nt: TGTGCCACCAGCAGATTGGTGTCTAGCGGAAGCTACGAGCAGTACTTC
len: 13; abundance: NA; j_gene: TRBJ1-2; d_gene: NA; v_gene: TRBV6-5; CDR3aa: CASSLTANYGYTF; CDR3nt: TGTGCCAGCAGTTTGACAGCTAACTATGGCTACACCTTC
len: 14; abundance: NA; j_gene: TRBJ1-2; d_gene: NA; v_gene: TRBV6-5; CDR3aa: CASSNADRNYGYTF; CDR3nt: TGTGCCAGCAGTAACGCCGACAGGAACTATGGCTACACCTTC
len: 18; abundance: NA; j_gene: TRBJ2-2; d_gene: TRBD1; v_gene: TRBV4-2; CDR3aa: CASSLPSGGTGGTGELFF; CDR3nt: TGTGCCAGCAGCCTCCCCTCGGGCGGGACAGGGGGCACCGGGGAGCTGTTTTTT
len: 18; abundance: hyperexpanded; j_gene: TRBJ1-2; d_gene: NA; v_gene: TRBV5-8; CDR3aa: CASSLDGGTGVFNYGYTF; CDR3nt: TGTGCCAGCAGCTTGGACGGGGGCACCGGGGTATTTAACTATGGCTACACCTTC
len: 14; abundance: NA; j_gene: TRBJ2-7; d_gene: NA; v_gene: TRBV15; CDR3aa: CATSPAGWSYEQYF; CDR3nt: TGTGCCACCAGCCCCGCGGGTTGGTCCTACGAGCAGTACTTC
len: 16; abundance: NA; j_gene: TRBJ1-5; d_gene: TRBD1; v_gene: TRBV5-1; CDR3aa: CASSIGTGEGDQPQHF; CDR3nt: TGCGCCAGCAGCATCGGGACAGGGGAAGGGGATCAGCCCCAGCATTTT
len: 16; abundance: NA; j_gene: TRBJ2-5; d_gene: NA; v_gene: TRBV4-2; CDR3aa: CASSQSFRVDTETQYF; CDR3nt: TGTGCCAGCAGCCAGAGTTTTAGGGTTGATACGGAGACCCAGTACTTC
len: 12; abundance: NA; j_gene: TRBJ1-3; d_gene: NA; v_gene: TRBV5-8; CDR3aa: CASSLAGNTIYF; CDR3nt: TGTGCCAGCAGCTTGGCTGGAAACACCATATATTTT
len: 14; abundance: NA; j_gene: TRBJ1-1; d_gene: TRBD1; v_gene: TRBV10-2; CDR3aa: CASENRGSNTEAFF; CDR3nt: TGCGCCAGTGAGAACAGGGGATCGAACACTGAAGCTTTCTTT
len: 15; abundance: NA; j_gene: TRBJ1-1; d_gene: NA; v_gene: TRBV11-2; CDR3aa: CASSLEFRLNTEAFF; CDR3nt: TGTGCCAGCAGCTTAGAATTTCGGTTAAACACTGAAGCTTTCTTT
len: 11; abundance: NA; j_gene: TRBJ2-1; d_gene: NA; v_gene: TRBV7-9; CDR3aa: CASSLDGAQFF; CDR3nt: TGTGCCAGCAGCTTAGACGGGGCTCAGTTCTTC
len: 13; abundance: NA; j_gene: TRBJ1-1; d_gene: NA; v_gene: TRBV7-9; CDR3aa: CASSLLSGAEAFF; CDR3nt: TGTGCCAGCAGCTTACTTAGCGGCGCTGAAGCTTTCTTT
len: 15; abundance: NA; j_gene: TRBJ1-1; d_gene: TRBD1; v_gene: TRBV5-1; CDR3aa: CASSQGTGLNTEAFF; CDR3nt: TGCGCCAGCAGCCAGGGGACAGGGCTGAACACTGAAGCTTTCTTT